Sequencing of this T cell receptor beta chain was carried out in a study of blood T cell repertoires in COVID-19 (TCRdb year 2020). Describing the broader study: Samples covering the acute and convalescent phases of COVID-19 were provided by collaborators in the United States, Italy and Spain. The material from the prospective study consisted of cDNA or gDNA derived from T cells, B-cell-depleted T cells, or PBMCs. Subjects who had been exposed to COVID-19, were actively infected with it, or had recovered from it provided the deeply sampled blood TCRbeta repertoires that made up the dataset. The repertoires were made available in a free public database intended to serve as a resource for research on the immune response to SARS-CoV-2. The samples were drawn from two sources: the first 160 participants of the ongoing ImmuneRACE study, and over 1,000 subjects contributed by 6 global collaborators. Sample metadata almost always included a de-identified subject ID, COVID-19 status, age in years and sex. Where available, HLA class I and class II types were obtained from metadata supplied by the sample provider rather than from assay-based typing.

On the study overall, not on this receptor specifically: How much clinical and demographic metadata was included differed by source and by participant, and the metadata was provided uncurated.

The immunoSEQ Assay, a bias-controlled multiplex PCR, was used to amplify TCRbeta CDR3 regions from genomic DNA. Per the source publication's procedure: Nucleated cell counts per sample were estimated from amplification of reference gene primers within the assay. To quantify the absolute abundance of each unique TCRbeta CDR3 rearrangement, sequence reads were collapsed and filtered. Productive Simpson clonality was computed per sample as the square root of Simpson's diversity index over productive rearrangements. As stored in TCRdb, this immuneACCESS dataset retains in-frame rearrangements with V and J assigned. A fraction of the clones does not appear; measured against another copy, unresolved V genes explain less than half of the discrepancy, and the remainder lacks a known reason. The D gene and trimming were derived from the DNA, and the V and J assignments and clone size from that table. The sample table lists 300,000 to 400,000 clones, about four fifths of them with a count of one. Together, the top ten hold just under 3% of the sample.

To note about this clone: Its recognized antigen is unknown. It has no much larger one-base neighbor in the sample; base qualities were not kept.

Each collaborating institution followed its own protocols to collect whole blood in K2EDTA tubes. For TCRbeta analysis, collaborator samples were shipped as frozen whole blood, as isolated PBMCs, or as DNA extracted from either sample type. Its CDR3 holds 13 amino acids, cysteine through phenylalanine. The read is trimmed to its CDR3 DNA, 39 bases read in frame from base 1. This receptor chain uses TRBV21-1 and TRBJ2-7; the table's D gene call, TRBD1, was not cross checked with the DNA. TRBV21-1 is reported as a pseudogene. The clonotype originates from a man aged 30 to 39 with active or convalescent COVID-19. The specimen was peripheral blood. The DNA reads TGTGCCAGCAGCCCACAGAGCTCCTACGAGCAGTACTTC. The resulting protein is CASSPQSSYEQYF.